These T cell receptor beta chains were read from a single sample in a study of T-cell memory formation after mild COVID-19. One entry per CDR3 protein, called by TCRdb with MiXCR from the 5' RACE reads. The sample contains 350,000 to 550,000 distinct CDR3 sequences, roughly 18% of which appear only once. The sample comprised PBMCs or a T cell subset sorted from them (not recorded which). These receptors were obtained from a young man who had mild COVID-19 (a few samples of this study predate the infection). Cell type and time point are not known. CDR3s include the opening cysteine and the closing phenylalanine or tryptophan. D genes are given only for firm matches. Only some rows state a clone size, as once, few, many or a class for expanded clones.

cdr3_nt cdr3_aa j_call v_call d_call clone_size
TGCGCCAGCAGCTACCCGGGGGGTGAACATGGCTACACCTTC CASSYPGGEHGYTF TRBJ1-2 TRBV5-1 - few
TGCGCCAGCAGAAGGGACAGAAGCTCCTACGAGCAGTACTTC CASRRDRSSYEQYF TRBJ2-7 TRBV5-1 TRBD1 -
TGCAGTGCTAGGGAGGTAGGTCGTGATCAGCCCCAGCATTTT CSAREVGRDQPQHF TRBJ1-5 TRBV20-1 - few
TGTGCCAGCAGCGAGGGGGGACAGGGGAATCAGCCCCAGCATTTT CASSEGGQGNQPQHF TRBJ1-5 TRBV4-2 TRBD1 few
TGTGCCAGCAGTTACTCCTTCAGGAGCCTCGGAAACACCATATATTTT CASSYSFRSLGNTIYF TRBJ1-3 TRBV6-2/TRBV6-3 - -
TGCGCCAGCAGTTTGCTTCCGACAGGGGGGGGGACCCAGTACTTC CASSLLPTGGGTQYF TRBJ2-5 TRBV5-1 TRBD1 -
TGTGCCAGCAGTTTTCTACAAGGGAGCGATCAGCCCCAGCATTTT CASSFLQGSDQPQHF TRBJ1-5 TRBV12-3/TRBV12-4 - -
TGTGCCAGCAGTGCTGCAGGGGGTAGAGCTGAAGCTTTCTTT CASSAAGGRAEAFF TRBJ1-1 TRBV2 TRBD1 -
TGCGCCAGCAGCCAAGCTCTCCTAGCGGGGGGAAGAAGCACAGATACGCAGTATTTT CASSQALLAGGRSTDTQYF TRBJ2-3 TRBV4-3 TRBD2 -
TGCGCCAGCAAGGAGGGGACTAACTATGGCTACACCTTC CASKEGTNYGYTF TRBJ1-2 TRBV5-1 - -
TGTGCCAGCAGCCAAACGCCGGGCCCTAACACCGGGGAGCTGTTTTTT CASSQTPGPNTGELFF TRBJ2-2 TRBV4-2 - -
TGTGCCTCCTTATCGAACCCAGGGGGGGACGAGCAGTTCTTC CASLSNPGGDEQFF TRBJ2-1 TRBV5-6 - many
TGTGCCAGCACCGTATTGACAGGACGGGGAAGGAACACTGAAGCTTTCTTT CASTVLTGRGRNTEAFF TRBJ1-1 TRBV7-2 - few